These T cell receptor beta chains were read from a single sample in a study of human T cells and chemical hapten exposure. TCRdb re-called the RACE reads through MiXCR, storing one row per CDR3 protein. This table holds about 46,000 distinct CDR3 sequences, 4.3% found once. Sequenced sample: whole blood. Source of these receptors: a female donor in good health. Some clones in this sample may be carry-over from other donors' samples. The CDR3 runs from the conserved cysteine through the conserved F or W. The D gene is left open where the match is weak. Clone size is stated in some rows and not others, as once, few, many or a class when expanded.

D gene	V gene	clone size	CDR3 length	J gene	CDR3 protein	CDR3 DNA
NA	TRBV18	many	15	TRBJ1-1	CASSRSLQGATEAFF	TGTGCCAGCTCACGCAGTCTACAGGGTGCCACTGAAGCTTTCTTT
NA	TRBV12-3/TRBV12-4	once	18	TRBJ2-7	CASSLSVSITGSSYEQYF	TGTGCCAGCAGTTTGAGCGTTTCGATAACGGGGAGCTCCTACGAGCAGTACTTC
TRBD1	TRBV29-1	NA	14	TRBJ2-6	CSVRDSSGANVLTF	TGCAGCGTGAGGGACAGCTCTGGGGCCAACGTCCTGACTTTC
TRBD2	TRBV7-9	many	15	TRBJ2-7	CASSLAGTTPYEQYF	TGTGCCAGCAGCTTAGCTGGGACTACCCCCTACGAGCAGTACTTC
NA	TRBV28	many	15	TRBJ2-7	CASSIETGALYEQYF	TGTGCCAGCAGCATAGAGACAGGCGCCCTCTACGAGCAGTACTTC
NA	TRBV6-2/TRBV6-3	many	15	TRBJ2-3	CASSYYSRGTDTQYF	TGTGCCAGCAGTTACTACTCCCGTGGGACAGATACGCAGTATTTT
TRBD1	TRBV25-1	many	17	TRBJ2-7	CASSDIIGTGDPYEQYF	TGTGCCAGCAGTGATATTATCGGGACAGGGGACCCCTACGAGCAGTACTTC
NA	TRBV6-2/TRBV6-3	medium-sized	14	TRBJ2-3	CASSYVGGTDTQYF	TGTGCCAGCAGTTACGTCGGGGGCACAGATACGCAGTATTTT
NA	TRBV3-1	few	12	TRBJ2-7	CASSQVGGQEYF	TGTGCCAGCAGCCAAGTTGGGGGGCAGGAGTACTTC
TRBD2	TRBV7-6	many	17	TRBJ2-3	CASSFSGRTSGSDTQYF	TGTGCCAGCAGCTTTAGTGGTCGGACTAGCGGGTCTGATACGCAGTATTTT
NA	TRBV7-9	many	15	TRBJ2-1	CASSPVIWSYNEQFF	TGTGCCAGCAGCCCGGTTATTTGGTCCTACAATGAGCAGTTCTTC
NA	TRBV11-2	many	15	TRBJ1-2	CASSLTQGGNYGYTF	TGTGCCAGCAGCTTAACCCAGGGAGGGAACTATGGCTACACCTTC
TRBD2	TRBV5-4	many	15	TRBJ2-3	CASSEGTSSTDTQYF	TGTGCCAGCAGCGAAGGGACTAGCAGCACAGATACGCAGTATTTT
NA	TRBV6-5	few	15	TRBJ1-2	CASSYSGVADYGDTF	TGTGCCAGCAGTTACTCCGGTGTCGCAGACTATGGCGACACCTTC
NA	TRBV5-1	NA	14	TRBJ1-6	CASTSTSLNSPLHF	TGCGCCAGCACCTCGACATCGTTGAATTCACCCCTCCACTTT
TRBD1	TRBV7-6	many	17	TRBJ2-6	CASSPPAGGPGANVLTF	TGTGCCAGCAGCCCACCAGCAGGGGGACCTGGGGCCAACGTCCTGACTTTC
NA	TRBV20-1	many	15	TRBJ1-2	CSARGGRSANYGYTF	TGCAGTGCTAGGGGGGGGCGCAGTGCTAACTATGGCTACACCTTC
NA	TRBV5-6	many	12	TRBJ1-1	CASSFLGTEAFF	TGTGCCAGCAGCTTCTTAGGCACTGAAGCTTTCTTT
NA	TRBV6-6	many	13	TRBJ1-6	CASSYEGAGVFHF	TGTGCCAGCAGTTACGAAGGGGCCGGGGTATTCCACTTT
NA	TRBV6-2/TRBV6-3	many	10	TRBJ2-3	CAGGQDTQYF	TGTGCCGGGGGCCAAGATACGCAGTATTTT
TRBD1	TRBV7-9	many	13	TRBJ1-1	CASRLGQGAEAFF	TGTGCCAGCAGATTGGGACAGGGGGCTGAAGCTTTCTTT
NA	TRBV7-8	many	17	TRBJ1-2	CASSPPGVGTSNYGYTF	TGTGCCAGCAGCCCCCCCGGGGTGGGAACCTCTAACTATGGCTACACCTTC
TRBD1	TRBV7-9	NA	18	TRBJ2-3	CASSSPRTGGLSADTQYF	TGTGCCAGCAGCTCCCCGCGGACAGGGGGACTAAGCGCAGATACGCAGTATTTT
TRBD1	TRBV7-2	many	17	TRBJ2-4	CASSSYRGTMTKNIQYF	TGTGCCAGCAGCTCTTACAGGGGGACCATGACCAAAAACATTCAGTACTTC
NA	TRBV12-3/TRBV12-4	many	12	TRBJ1-5	CASSGWNQPQHF	TGTGCCAGCAGCGGATGGAATCAGCCCCAGCATTTT
TRBD2	TRBV4-3	many	15	TRBJ2-1	CASSQVSGGASEQFF	TGCGCCAGCAGCCAGGTTAGCGGGGGGGCAAGTGAGCAGTTCTTC
TRBD1	TRBV7-8	many	15	TRBJ2-3	CASSPGDREGYTQYF	TGTGCCAGCAGCCCGGGGGACAGGGAGGGATATACGCAGTATTTT
TRBD1	TRBV7-8	NA	16	TRBJ1-2	CASSSPGTGFNYGYTF	TGTGCCAGCAGCTCTCCCGGGACAGGGTTTAACTATGGCTACACCTTC
TRBD1	TRBV11-2	many	15	TRBJ2-3	CASSIQRTGRDTQYF	TGTGCCAGCAGCATTCAACGGACAGGACGAGATACGCAGTATTTT
NA	TRBV6-6	few	15	TRBJ1-4	CASSYASQANEKLFF	TGTGCCAGCAGTTACGCTTCACAGGCTAATGAAAAACTGTTTTTT
TRBD1	TRBV20-1	many	14	TRBJ1-1	CSASLARGDTEAFF	TGCAGTGCTAGTCTAGCCAGGGGGGACACTGAAGCTTTCTTT
TRBD2	TRBV29-1	many	17	TRBJ2-7	CSVEGVAGGPRGYEQYF	TGCAGCGTTGAAGGGGTAGCGGGGGGGCCGAGAGGGTACGAGCAGTACTTC
NA	TRBV27	few	14	TRBJ2-2	CASSLLGVTGELFF	TGTGCCAGCAGTTTACTGGGGGTCACCGGGGAGCTGTTTTTT
TRBD2	TRBV4-2	few	16	TRBJ2-1	CASSQEGGGGYNEQFF	TGTGCCAGCAGCCAAGAAGGCGGGGGAGGCTACAATGAGCAGTTCTTC
TRBD1	TRBV3-1	many	14	TRBJ1-1	CASSHPGGRLEAFF	TGTGCCAGCAGCCATCCAGGGGGCAGGCTGGAAGCTTTCTTT
NA	TRBV27	many	14	TRBJ1-3	CASSPPGSGNTIYF	TGTGCCAGCAGCCCGCCGGGGTCTGGAAACACCATATATTTT
NA	TRBV20-1	many	14	TRBJ2-7	CSAHLGGYSYEQYF	TGCAGTGCTCACTTGGGAGGATACTCCTACGAGCAGTACTTC
TRBD1	TRBV29-1	many	12	TRBJ2-5	CSGDRGLETQYF	TGCAGCGGAGACAGGGGGCTGGAGACCCAGTACTTC
TRBD2	TRBV28	many	17	TRBJ2-3	CASSPTRTSGGSDTQYF	TGTGCCAGCAGCCCCACCCGTACTAGCGGGGGATCAGATACGCAGTATTTT
TRBD1	TRBV6-1	many	14	TRBJ1-4	CASTRDRGFEKLFF	TGTGCCAGCACACGGGACAGGGGTTTCGAAAAACTGTTTTTT
TRBD2	TRBV5-1	many	14	TRBJ2-2	CASSSGLAAGELFF	TGCGCCAGCAGCTCCGGACTAGCCGCCGGGGAGCTGTTTTTT
NA	TRBV5-1	many	13	TRBJ1-1	CASRLQGRTEAFF	TGCGCCAGCAGACTACAGGGACGGACTGAAGCTTTCTTT
NA	TRBV7-9	few	16	TRBJ1-6	CASSLGRAANNSPLHF	TGTGCCAGCAGCTTAGGAAGGGCCGCCAATAATTCACCCCTCCACTTT
NA	TRBV27	many	14	TRBJ1-5	CASSNRYSNQPQHF	TGTGCCAGCAGTAACAGGTATAGCAATCAGCCCCAGCATTTT
TRBD1	TRBV20-1	many	17	TRBJ1-5	CSARDSLGDRVNQPQHF	TGCAGTGCTAGAGATTCGTTGGGGGACAGAGTCAATCAGCCCCAGCATTTT
NA	TRBV6-5	many	16	TRBJ1-6	CASSYVTGGSNSPLHF	TGTGCCAGCAGTTATGTCACGGGGGGCTCGAATTCACCCCTCCACTTT
NA	TRBV2	NA	16	TRBJ1-1	CASSEDDRGLNTEAFF	TGTGCCAGCAGTGAGGACGACAGAGGTCTAAACACTGAAGCTTTCTTT
NA	TRBV13	NA	13	TRBJ1-1	CASSLGTGYEAFF	TGTGCCAGCAGCTTAGGGACAGGCTATGAAGCTTTCTTT
TRBD1	TRBV12-3/TRBV12-4	many	13	TRBJ1-2	CASTLTGGVGYTF	TGTGCCAGCACCCTGACAGGGGGAGTTGGCTACACCTTC
TRBD1	TRBV2	few	15	TRBJ1-1	CASRRETGTNTEAFF	TGTGCCAGCAGAAGGGAGACAGGGACGAACACTGAAGCTTTCTTT
TRBD2	TRBV20-1	many	15	TRBJ2-5	CSATTSGGAFKTQYF	TGCAGTGCTACGACTAGCGGGGGGGCCTTTAAGACCCAGTACTTC
NA	TRBV20-1	many	13	TRBJ2-1	CSASTPPAYEQFF	TGCAGTGCTAGCACCCCTCCAGCCTATGAGCAGTTCTTC
NA	TRBV10-3	many	15	TRBJ2-3	CAITASPPTTDTQYF	TGTGCCATCACCGCGAGCCCTCCTACCACAGATACGCAGTATTTT
TRBD1	TRBV7-9	many	17	TRBJ1-5	CASSLGLQGYSNQPQHF	TGTGCCAGCAGCTTGGGATTACAGGGGTATAGCAATCAGCCCCAGCATTTT
TRBD1	TRBV9	many	13	TRBJ1-4	CASSPGDREKLFF	TGTGCCAGCAGCCCGGGGGACAGGGAAAAACTGTTTTTT
NA	TRBV4-3	many	17	TRBJ1-1	CASSPRGPAGRNTEAFF	TGCGCCAGCAGTCCACGGGGGCCGGCGGGTCGGAACACTGAAGCTTTCTTT
TRBD1	TRBV6-1	many	16	TRBJ1-6	CASRGTAGTHFSPLHF	TGTGCCAGCAGGGGGACAGCCGGGACCCATTTTTCACCCCTCCACTTT
TRBD1	TRBV3-1	many	14	TRBJ2-7	CASSSRGREYEQYF	TGTGCCAGCAGCTCCAGGGGGCGCGAGTACGAGCAGTACTTC
NA	TRBV6-5	NA	13	TRBJ1-1	CASSWIKNTEAFF	TGTGCCAGCAGTTGGATAAAAAACACTGAAGCTTTCTTT